Below, 32 T cell receptor beta chains from the same sample are listed, as sequenced in a study of T-cell reconstitution after alpha-beta-depleted transplantation in children. The TCRbeta library was prepared with unique molecular identifiers. TCRdb reprocessed the PCR reads with MiXCR, giving one entry per CDR3 protein. The sample has approximately 85,000 distinct CDR3 sequences, roughly 14% seen once. Here the sequenced sample was PBMCs, mostly from graft donor cells, taken 180 days after TCRalphabeta/CD19-depleted stem cell transplant. The receptor source for this set is a male patient under 10 years old who had a stem cell transplant for acute lymphoblastic leukemia, so the T cells may come from the graft donor.

The chain joins TRBV12-3 or TRBV12-4 to TRBJ2-3; possibly TRBD1 for D (5 bases). This CDR3 comprises 16 residues. Trimming removed 2 bases from V and 2 bases from J, with 14 bases in between. DNA of the CDR3: TGTGCCAGCAGTTTACAAGGGGCCCTTCTCACAGATACGCAGTATTTT. This gives the protein CASSLQGALLTDTQYF.

This clonotype was detected ten times or more. This chain uses TRBV27 with TRBJ2-1, with 7 bases matching TRBD2. Germline CDR1 reads MNHEY; CDR2 reads SMNVEV (reference sequence). The CDR3 covers 13 residues. V dropped 8 bases and J dropped 6; count of bases not matched to a gene: 7. Here the CDR3 DNA reads TGTGCCAGCTCGGGGCGGGAGCCCAATGAGCAGTTCTTC. Protein sequence: CASSGREPNEQFF.

This clonotype was detected a few times. This chain links TRBV7-7 with TRBJ2-1; 8 bases line up with TRBD1. Germline CDR1 is SSHAT and CDR2 is FNYEAQ (reference sequence). This CDR3 is built from 15 residues. After removal of 6 bases from V and 4 bases from J, the junction contained 8 bases not matched to a gene. The CDR3 is CASRQDRGPYNEQFF. The DNA of the CDR3 is TGTGCCAGCAGACAAGACAGGGGACCTTACAATGAGCAGTTCTTC.

The chain combines TRBV5-1 with TRBJ1-2, with 9 bases fitting TRBD1. Per the germline V gene, CDR1 is SGHRS and CDR2 is YFSETQ. The CDR3 is 15 residues long. V shed 4 bases and J 4 bases; nucleotides not matched to a gene: 8. The CDR3 is CASSVPGQGSYGYTF. The CDR3 nucleotides read TGCGCCAGCAGCGTCCCGGGACAGGGCTCCTATGGCTACACCTTC.

In this sample, this clonotype turned up a few times. The genes are TRBV5-1 and TRBJ1-2; 8 positions match TRBD1. Per germline, CDR1 SGHRS and CDR2 YFSETQ. The CDR3 contains 14 residues. V shed 0 bases and J 4 bases; nucleotides not matched to a gene: 2. The CDR3: CASSLGTGFYGYTF. The CDR3 DNA sequence: TGCGCCAGCAGCTTGGGGACAGGGTTCTATGGCTACACCTTC.

This clonotype was seen only a few times. The chain joins TRBV11-2 to TRBJ2-1, with D tentatively TRBD2 (6 bases). Trimming removed 5 bases from V and 9 bases from J, with 29 bases in between. Germline V lookup: CDR1 SGHAT, CDR2 FQNNGV. This CDR3 region has 18 residues. As DNA, the CDR3 is TGTGCCAGCAGCCCGAGGGGTGGTGGGGGACTTGATGGGGGTGAGCAGTTCTTC. Its translation: CASSPRGGGGLDGGEQFF.

The chain couples TRBV7-2 to TRBJ1-3, with 11 bases lining up with TRBD1. The length of the CDR3 is 14 residues. In germline, CDR1 is SGHTA, CDR2 FQGNSA. J gave up 6 bases and V 5 bases, and 3 bases lay outside the gene matches. The CDR3 DNA sequence: TGTGCCAGCAGCCATGGACAGGGGGCAAACACCATATATTTT. Translating gives CASSHGQGANTIYF. Combining the CDR3 with reference TRBV7-2 and TRBJ1-3 gives the whole variable domain GAGVSQSPSNKVTEKGKDVELRCDPISGHTALYWYRQSLGQGLEFLIYFQGNSAPDKSGLPSDRFSAERTGGSVSTLTIQRTQQEDSAVYLCASSHGQGANTIYFGEGSWLTVV.

This clonotype was detected only a few times. The gene calls are TRBV4-3 and TRBJ2-6; D is perhaps TRBD2 (6 bases). Germline V CDR1 and CDR2: LGHNA, YSLEER. This CDR3 has 16 residues. The ends were cut back, 4 bases at V and 2 bases at J, with 12 bases in the middle. The CDR3 nucleotides read TGCGCCAGCAGCCTCCTGGGGGGTACTGGGGCCAACGTCCTGACTTTC. Protein: CASSLLGGTGANVLTF.

This clonotype was seen a handful of times. V and J are TRBV9 and TRBJ1-2; 7 nucleotides align to TRBD1. V lost 0 bases and J lost 0; bases outside the gene matches: 5. Germline values: CDR1 SGDLS, CDR2 YYNGEE. CDR3 length equals 16 residues. Written as DNA, the CDR3 is TGTGCCAGCAGCGTAGGAGGTCAGGGGGCTAACTATGGCTACACCTTC. This gives the protein CASSVGGQGANYGYTF. Full variable domain (outside the CDR3, taken from reference TRBV9 and TRBJ1-2): DSGVTQTPKHLITATGQRVTLRCSPRSGDLSVYWYQQSLDQGLQFLIQYYNGEERAKGNILERFSAQQFPDLHSELNLSSLELGDSALYFCASSVGGQGANYGYTFGSGTRLTVV.

With respect to this clonotype: Since a much larger clone is just one base distant, this may be a read error. The chain is built from TRBV4-2 and TRBJ1-1; 8 bases align to TRBD1. The CDR3 is made up of 16 amino acids. Per the germline V gene, CDR1 is LGHNA and CDR2 is YNFKEQ. CDR3 DNA: TGTTCCAGCAGCCTCCCGGCAGGGGGCATGAACACTGAAGCTTTCTTT. Residues: CSSSLPAGGMNTEAFF.

This clonotype is classed as medium-sized. The V and J genes are TRBV5-6 and TRBJ1-6, with 7 nucleotides matching TRBD1. CDR1 SGHDT and CDR2 YYEEEE come from the germline V gene. The CDR3 runs 13 residues. V gave up 2 bases and J gave up 8 bases; unmatched junction bases: 1. The CDR3: CASSLTGDSPLHF. CDR3 nucleotides: TGTGCCAGCAGCTTAACAGGGGATTCACCCCTCCACTTT.

This clonotype has a handful of counts. This sequence joins TRBV18 and TRBJ2-1, with D possibly TRBD2 on 6 matching bases. Germline values: CDR1 KGHSH, CDR2 LQKENI. Trimming took off 6 bases at V and 10 bases at J, with 13 bases between the two ends. CDR3 length: 12 residues. In DNA form, the CDR3 reads TGTGCCAGCTCGCGGGGACGCGAAGAGCAGTTCTTC. Residues: CASSRGREEQFF.

This rearrangement joins TRBV5-1 to TRBJ2-5; 7 bases match TRBD2. V shed 0 bases and J 4 bases; nucleotides not matched to a gene: 3. CDR1 is SGHRS and CDR2 is YFSETQ in the germline V gene. The CDR3 is made up of 14 amino acids. The CDR3 DNA reads TGCGCCAGCAGCTTGGCGGGACTACCAGAGACCCAGTACTTC. Encoded protein: CASSLAGLPETQYF.

The chain is built from TRBV28 and TRBJ1-2; 8 bases match TRBD1. Germline trimming cut 5 bases from V and 4 bases from J; bases unmatched to any gene: 6. This CDR3 contains 14 residues. Per germline, CDR1 MDHEN and CDR2 SYDVKM. The CDR3 is CASSPGDRPYGYTF. CDR3 bases: TGTGCCAGCAGTCCCGGGGACAGGCCCTATGGCTACACCTTC.

This chain joins TRBV5-1 and TRBJ1-5, with D maybe TRBD1 (5 bases). V was cut by 4 bases and J by 5 bases, with 16 bases left in between. This CDR3 is built from 15 residues. Per the germline V gene, CDR1 is SGHRS and CDR2 is YFSETQ. Here the CDR3 reads CASSPWGESYQPQHF. CDR3 bases: TGCGCCAGCAGCCCTTGGGGGGAATCATATCAGCCCCAGCATTTT.

The rearrangement uses TRBV20-1 and TRBJ1-3, with unresolved D. The CDR3 length is 14 residues. Per the germline V gene, CDR1 is DFQATT and CDR2 is SNEGSKA (reference sequence). Trimming removed 3 bases at V and 2 bases at J, with 11 bases between. This CDR3 is CSARANLPGNTIYF. In DNA form, the CDR3 reads TGCAGTGCTAGGGCGAACCTTCCTGGAAACACCATATATTTT.

This clonotype has ten or more counts. This chain connects TRBV5-1 to TRBJ2-1; D is unclear. V lost 2 bases, J lost 11 bases, and 14 bases lay in between. Germline loops: CDR1 SGHRS, CDR2 YFSETQ. This CDR3 is 13 amino acids long. CDR3 amino acids: CASSFSFSPQQFF. DNA for the CDR3: TGCGCCAGCAGCTTCTCATTTTCTCCTCAGCAGTTCTTC.

This clonotype has at least ten counts. The CDR3 DNA is TGCAGTGCTAGAGAGGGCAGGGGCAGGGGCGAGCAGTACTTC. Translating it yields CSAREGRGRGEQYF. The V and J genes are TRBV20-1 and TRBJ2-7, with a tentative D call TRBD1 (6 bases). CDR3 length: 14 amino acids. The V and J ends lost 0 bases and 6 bases respectively, with 15 bases between them. Germline CDR1 reads DFQATT; CDR2 reads SNEGSKA (reference sequence).

The rearrangement uses TRBV27 and TRBJ2-1; 8 bases map to TRBD2. The germline gives CDR1 MNHEY, CDR2 SMNVEV (reference sequence). Trimming removed 6 bases from V and 1 base from J; junction bases left unmatched: 8. There are 16 residues in the CDR3. CDR3 region: CASSPRGLGSYNEQFF. The CDR3 DNA is TGTGCCAGCAGCCCGCGGGGACTAGGTTCCTACAATGAGCAGTTCTTC.

This clonotype came up a few times. The gene calls are TRBV6-1 and TRBJ2-4; D unclear. V was pared by 6 bases and J by 0 bases, with 12 bases between. There are 15 residues in the CDR3. The germline V gene encodes CDR1 MNHNS and CDR2 SASEGT. The CDR3 DNA sequence: TGTGCCAGCAGCCCGACCCCGCTAGCCAAAAACATTCAGTACTTC. Protein product: CASSPTPLAKNIQYF.

This clonotype was detected only a few times. The CDR3: CAISEFSQGARNIQYF. As DNA, the CDR3 is TGTGCCATCAGTGAGTTTTCACAGGGGGCGCGCAACATTCAGTACTTC. The chain recombines TRBV10-3 with TRBJ2-4; 9 nucleotides align to TRBD1. V shed 1 base, J shed 7 bases, and the junction held 8 bases outside the gene matches. Germline V lookup: CDR1 ENHRY, CDR2 SYGVKD. There are 16 residues in the CDR3.

The rearrangement joins TRBV7-2 to TRBJ2-7; 11 bases are a match to TRBD2. Germline lookup yields CDR1 SGHTA and CDR2 FQGNSA. This CDR3 is 15 amino acids long. The V and J ends lost 5 bases and 3 bases, in that order; junction bases with no gene match: 6. In nucleotides, the CDR3 is TGTGCCAGCAGCCCCTTAACTAGCGGGAGCTACGAGCAGTACTTC. It codes for CASSPLTSGSYEQYF.

This clonotype was seen many times. The chain combines TRBV12-3 or TRBV12-4 with TRBJ2-7, with D perhaps matching TRBD1 (6 bases). The CDR3 loop spans 13 amino acids. Trimming took off 3 bases at V and 9 bases at J, with 15 bases between the two ends. The CDR3 nucleotides read TGTGCCAGCAGTTTCTTATCCCGGACAGCGCAGTACTTC. As protein: CASSFLSRTAQYF.

This chain joins TRBV20-1 and TRBJ1-2, with 9 bases matching TRBD1. Germline values: CDR1 DFQATT, CDR2 SNEGSKA (reference sequence). The CDR3 covers 15 residues. V was clipped by 1 base and J by 8 bases; unmatched bases: 11. CDR3 loop: CSARAGAGTGLGYTF. As DNA, the CDR3 is TGCAGTGCTAGAGCCGGCGCCGGGACAGGGCTAGGCTACACCTTC.

V usage is TRBV20-1 and J usage is TRBJ2-7, with 7 bases aligning to TRBD1. CDR1 is DFQATT and CDR2 is SNEGSKA in the germline V gene (reference sequence). This CDR3 has 14 residues. Trimming at V came to 1 base and at J to 3 bases, leaving 6 bases not matched to a gene. For the CDR3, the DNA is TGCAGTGCTAGAGCAGGGGGTAGGCACTACGAGCAGTACTTC. Translation: CSARAGGRHYEQYF.

This CDR3 reads CASSPLPGPYEQYF. As DNA, the CDR3 is TGTGCCAGCAGCCCATTACCGGGACCCTACGAGCAGTACTTC. This chain joins TRBV11-2 and TRBJ2-7, with D possibly called TRBD1 or TRBD2 (5 bases each). Trimming pared 5 bases from V and 2 bases from J, leaving 13 bases between. The CDR3 has 14 residues. Germline V gene data show CDR1 as SGHAT and CDR2 as FQNNGV.

This clonotype has ten or more counts. The V call is TRBV6-7, the J call TRBJ1-2; maybe TRBD1 (6 bases). TRBV6-7 is an ORF for which the function is uncertain. The CDR3 totals 13 residues. Trimming stripped 7 bases from V and 2 bases from J, with 11 bases between. The CDR3 sequence is CASTPRGNYGYTF. In nucleotides, the CDR3 is TGTGCCAGCACCCCTAGGGGGAACTATGGCTACACCTTC.

The J gene is TRBJ2-3, the V gene TRBV20-1; no reliable D call. The CDR3 consists of 12 residues. In germline, CDR1 is DFQATT, CDR2 SNEGSKA (reference sequence). Trimming left V 1 base short and J 3 bases short, with 5 bases between. The CDR3 bases are TGCAGTGCTAGAGTCGAGACAGATACGCAGTATTTT. Translating gives CSARVETDTQYF.

This clonotype was detected only a few times. The rearrangement links TRBV29-1 to TRBJ2-5, with 9 bases aligning to TRBD1. The CDR3 has 12 amino acids. Per germline, CDR1 SQVTM and CDR2 ANQGSEA. V lost 7 bases to trimming and J lost 5 bases; unmatched junction nucleotides: 5. The CDR3 coding sequence is TGCAGCGGCGACAGGGGGGGGGAGACCCAGTACTTC. This codes for CSGDRGGETQYF. Based on the CDR3 plus reference TRBV29-1 and TRBJ2-5, the full variable domain is SAVISQKPSRDICQRGTSLTIQCQVDSQVTMMFWYRQQPGQSLTLIATANQGSEATYESGFVIDKFPISRPNLTFSTLTVSNMSPEDSSIYLCSGDRGGETQYFGPGTRLLVL.

This clonotype was observed at least ten times. The chain uses TRBV5-1 and TRBJ2-7; TRBD2 matches at 8 bases. Germline V lookup: CDR1 SGHRS, CDR2 YFSETQ. V was clipped by 0 bases and J by 3 bases; unmatched bases: 5. The CDR3 consists of 15 residues. CDR3 DNA: TGCGCCAGCAGCTTGGTGGCTAGCGGGTTCTACGAGCAGTACTTC. Residues: CASSLVASGFYEQYF.

This chain joins TRBV12-3 or TRBV12-4 and TRBJ2-6; the match to TRBD1 covers 10 bases. The V segment lost 5 bases and the J segment 2 bases; nucleotides outside the gene matches: 9. This CDR3 spans 18 amino acids. DNA of the CDR3: TGTGCCAGCAGTCCAAGGGGGACAGGGGTCACTGGGGCCAACGTCCTGACTTTC. Its translation: CASSPRGTGVTGANVLTF.

The genes are TRBV27 and TRBJ2-3, with a tentative D call TRBD2 (7 bases). This CDR3 comprises 13 residues. V was clipped by 8 bases and J by 2 bases, with 11 bases between them. CDR1 MNHEY and CDR2 SMNVEV come from the germline V gene (reference sequence). CDR3 sequence: CASWGGPTDTQYF. DNA for the CDR3: TGTGCCAGCTGGGGGGGGCCCACAGATACGCAGTATTTT.